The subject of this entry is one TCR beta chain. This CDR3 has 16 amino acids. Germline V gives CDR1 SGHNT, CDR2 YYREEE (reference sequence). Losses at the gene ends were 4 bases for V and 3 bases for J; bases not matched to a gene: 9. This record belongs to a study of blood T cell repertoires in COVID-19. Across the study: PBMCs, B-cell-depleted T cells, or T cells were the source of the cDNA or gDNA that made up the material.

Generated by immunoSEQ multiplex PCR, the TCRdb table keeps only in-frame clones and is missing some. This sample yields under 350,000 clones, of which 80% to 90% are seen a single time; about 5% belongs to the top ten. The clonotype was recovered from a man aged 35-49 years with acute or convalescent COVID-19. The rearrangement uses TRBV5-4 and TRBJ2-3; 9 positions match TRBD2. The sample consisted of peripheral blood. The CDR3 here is CASSLYSGGPTDTQYF. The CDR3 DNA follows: TGTGCCAGCAGCCTCTATAGCGGGGGCCCTACAGATACGCAGTATTTT.